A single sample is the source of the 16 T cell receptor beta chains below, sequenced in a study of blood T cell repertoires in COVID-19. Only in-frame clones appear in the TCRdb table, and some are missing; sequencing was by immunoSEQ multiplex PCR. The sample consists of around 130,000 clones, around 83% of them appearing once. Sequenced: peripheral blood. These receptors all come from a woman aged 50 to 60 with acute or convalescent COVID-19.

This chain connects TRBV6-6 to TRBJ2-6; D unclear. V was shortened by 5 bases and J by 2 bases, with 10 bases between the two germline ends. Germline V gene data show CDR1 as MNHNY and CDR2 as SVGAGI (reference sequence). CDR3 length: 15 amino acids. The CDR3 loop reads CASSHITAGANVLTF. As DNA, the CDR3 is TGTGCCAGCAGTCACATAACAGCTGGGGCCAACGTCCTGACTTTC.

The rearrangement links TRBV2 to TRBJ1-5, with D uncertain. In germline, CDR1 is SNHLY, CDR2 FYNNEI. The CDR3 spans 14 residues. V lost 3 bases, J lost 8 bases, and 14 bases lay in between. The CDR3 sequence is CASSDPARSKPQHF. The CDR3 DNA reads TGTGCCAGCAGTGACCCCGCTCGGTCCAAGCCCCAGCATTTT.

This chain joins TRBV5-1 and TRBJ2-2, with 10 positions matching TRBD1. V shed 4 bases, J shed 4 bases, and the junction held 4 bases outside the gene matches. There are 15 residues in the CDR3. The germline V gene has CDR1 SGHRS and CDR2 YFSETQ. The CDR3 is CASSRRTGGTGELFF. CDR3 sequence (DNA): TGCGCCAGCAGCCGAAGGACAGGGGGCACCGGGGAGCTGTTTTTT.

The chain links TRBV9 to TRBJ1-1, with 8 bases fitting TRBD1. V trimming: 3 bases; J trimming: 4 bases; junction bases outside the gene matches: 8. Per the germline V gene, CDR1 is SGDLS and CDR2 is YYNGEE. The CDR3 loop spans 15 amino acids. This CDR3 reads CASSALSGGFTEAFF. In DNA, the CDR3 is TGTGCCAGCAGCGCCCTCTCAGGGGGCTTCACTGAAGCTTTCTTT.

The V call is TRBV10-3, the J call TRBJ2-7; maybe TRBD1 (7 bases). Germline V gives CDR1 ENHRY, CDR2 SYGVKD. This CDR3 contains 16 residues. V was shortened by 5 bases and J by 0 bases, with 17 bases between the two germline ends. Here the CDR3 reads CAISKDRDWSSYEQYF. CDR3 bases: TGTGCCATCAGTAAAGACAGGGACTGGAGCTCCTACGAGCAGTACTTC.

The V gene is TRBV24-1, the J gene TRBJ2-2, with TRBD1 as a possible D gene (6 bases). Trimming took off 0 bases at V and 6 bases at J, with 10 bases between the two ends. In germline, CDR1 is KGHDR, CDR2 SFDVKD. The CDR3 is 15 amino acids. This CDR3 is CATSDLQGTAGELFF. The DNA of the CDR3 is TGTGCCACCAGTGATTTGCAGGGGACGGCCGGGGAGCTGTTTTTT.

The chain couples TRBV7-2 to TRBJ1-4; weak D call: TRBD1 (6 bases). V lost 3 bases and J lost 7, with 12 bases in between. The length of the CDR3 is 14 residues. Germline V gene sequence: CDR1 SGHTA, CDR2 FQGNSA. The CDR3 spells CASSFAPGVEKLFF. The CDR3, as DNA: TGTGCCAGCAGCTTTGCCCCAGGGGTTGAAAAACTGTTTTTT.

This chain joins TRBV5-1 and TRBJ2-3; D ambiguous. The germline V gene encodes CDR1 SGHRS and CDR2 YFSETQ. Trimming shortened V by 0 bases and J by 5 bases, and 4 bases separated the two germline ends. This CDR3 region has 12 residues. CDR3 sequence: CASSLDLDTQYF. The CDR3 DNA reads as TGCGCCAGCAGCTTGGACTTAGATACGCAGTATTTT. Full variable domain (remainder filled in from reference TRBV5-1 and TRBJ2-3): KAGVTQTPRYLIKTRGQQVTLSCSPISGHRSVSWYQQTPGQGLQFLFEYFSETQRNKGNFPGRFSGRQFSNSRSEMNVSTLELGDSALYLCASSLDLDTQYFGPGTRLTVL.

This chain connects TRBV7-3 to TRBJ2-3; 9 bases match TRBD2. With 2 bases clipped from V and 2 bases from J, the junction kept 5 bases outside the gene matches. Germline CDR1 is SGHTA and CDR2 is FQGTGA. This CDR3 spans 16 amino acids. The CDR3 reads CASSLGGGATTDTQYF. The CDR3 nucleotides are TGTGCCAGCAGCTTAGGCGGGGGGGCCACCACAGATACGCAGTATTTT. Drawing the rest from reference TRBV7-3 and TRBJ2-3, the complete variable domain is GAGVSQTPSNKVTEKGKYVELRCDPISGHTALYWYRQSLGQGPEFLIYFQGTGAADDSGLPNDRFFAVRPEGSVSTLKIQRTERGDSAVYLCASSLGGGATTDTQYFGPGTRLTVL.

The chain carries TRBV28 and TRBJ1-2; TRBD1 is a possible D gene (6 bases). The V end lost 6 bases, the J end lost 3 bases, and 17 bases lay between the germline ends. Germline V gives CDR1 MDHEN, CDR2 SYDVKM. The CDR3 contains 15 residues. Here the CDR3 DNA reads TGTGCCAGCAGGGGGGCGGACAGCGATTACTATGGCTACACCTTC. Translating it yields CASRGADSDYYGYTF.

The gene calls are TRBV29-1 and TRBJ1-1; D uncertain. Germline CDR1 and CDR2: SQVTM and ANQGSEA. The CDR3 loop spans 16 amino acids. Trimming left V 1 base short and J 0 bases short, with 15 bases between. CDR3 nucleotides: TGCAGCGTTGAAGTTCCCGGGAAGACGATGAACACTGAAGCTTTCTTT. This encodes CSVEVPGKTMNTEAFF.

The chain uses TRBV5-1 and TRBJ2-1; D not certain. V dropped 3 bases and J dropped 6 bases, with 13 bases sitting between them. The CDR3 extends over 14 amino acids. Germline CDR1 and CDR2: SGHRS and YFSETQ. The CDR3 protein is CASSSGDHLNEQFF. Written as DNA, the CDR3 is TGCGCCAGCAGCTCCGGAGATCACCTCAATGAGCAGTTCTTC.

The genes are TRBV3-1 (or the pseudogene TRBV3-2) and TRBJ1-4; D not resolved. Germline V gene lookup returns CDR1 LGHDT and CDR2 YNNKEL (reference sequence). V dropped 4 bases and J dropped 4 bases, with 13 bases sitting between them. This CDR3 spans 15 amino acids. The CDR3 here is CASSPGGGYNEKLFF. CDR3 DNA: TGTGCCAGCAGCCCGGGAGGTGGATATAATGAAAAACTGTTTTTT.

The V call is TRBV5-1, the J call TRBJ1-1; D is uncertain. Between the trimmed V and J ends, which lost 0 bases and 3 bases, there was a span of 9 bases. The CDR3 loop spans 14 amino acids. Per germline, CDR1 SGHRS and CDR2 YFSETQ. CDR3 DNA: TGCGCCAGCAGCTTGGCCAACAGTGACACTGAAGCTTTCTTT. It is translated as CASSLANSDTEAFF.

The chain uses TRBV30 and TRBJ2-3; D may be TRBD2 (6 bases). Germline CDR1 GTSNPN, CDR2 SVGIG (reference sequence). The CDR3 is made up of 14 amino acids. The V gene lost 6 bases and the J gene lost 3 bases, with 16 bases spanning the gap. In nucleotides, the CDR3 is TGTGCCTGTCTATCGCGGGAAGCTACAGATACGCAGTATTTT. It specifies CACLSREATDTQYF. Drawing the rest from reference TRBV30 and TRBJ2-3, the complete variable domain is SQTIHQWPATLVQPVGSPLSLECTVEGTSNPNLYWYRQAAGRGLQLLFYSVGIGQISSEVPQNLSASRPQDRQFILSSKKLLLSDSGFYLCACLSREATDTQYFGPGTRLTVL.

CDR3 in amino acids: CASRTGQGLSYEQYF. CDR3 bases: TGTGCCAGCAGGACGGGACAGGGGCTCTCCTACGAGCAGTACTTC. V gene TRBV6-5 combines with J gene TRBJ2-7, with 10 bases that match TRBD1. The CDR3 runs 15 residues. Per the germline V gene, CDR1 is MNHEY and CDR2 is SVGAGI. Trimming cost V 6 bases and J 0 bases; bases outside gene matches: 5.